This T cell receptor (beta chain) appears in the sequencing data of a study of CD8 T cells in ankylosing spondylitis. Study-wide findings and caveats: Made up of eight highly homologous variants, a TCR beta motif appeared characteristic of ankylosing spondylitis blood.

TCRdb itself ran the 5' RACE reads through MiXCR, one entry per CDR3 protein. The repertoire holds hundreds of thousands of distinct CDR3 sequences, with 20% to 30% as singletons. Comments on this clonotype: Its antigen remains unidentified.

Sequenced material: blood, either unsorted or a sorted T cell fraction (not recorded which). The TCR sequence derives from a male donor with ankylosing spondylitis.

DNA for the CDR3: TGTGCCAGCAGCTCCTCAGACAGGCCCCTAAAAGGCTATGGCTACACCTTC. This translates into CASSSSDRPLKGYGYTF. V and J are TRBV7-9 and TRBJ1-2, with D possibly TRBD1 on 6 matching bases. Germline V lookup: CDR1 SEHNR, CDR2 FQNEAQ (reference sequence). The CDR3 loop spans 17 amino acids. With 4 bases removed from V and 4 bases from J, the gap between germline ends came to 22 bases.